This T cell receptor (beta chain) was observed in a study of regulatory T cells in long-lasting Graves disease. About the study: In persistent Graves' disease, antithyroid drugs had been taken for over 5 years and TSH receptor antibodies stayed positive. General study points: Segments TRBV28, TRBJ1-2 and TRBJ2-5 showed preferential usage in persistent disease. Persistent Graves' disease cases displayed lower TCR diversity than newly diagnosed ones.

Researchers made TCR beta libraries by using iRepertoire HTBI primers and running Arm-PCR on CDR3 regions. TCRdb ran MiXCR on the multiplex PCR reads and lists one entry per CDR3 protein. The table shows about 470,000 distinct CDR3 sequences, with about 22% occurring only once. With 5 bases removed from V and 8 bases from J, the gap between germline ends came to 15 bases. CDR1 and CDR2 from the germline V gene are SGHAT and FQDESV (reference sequence). The CDR3 has 14 residues. On this clonotype: The antigen remains undetermined.

Regarding time point: persistent/refractory GD, antithyroid drugs over 5 years with positive TRAb. PBMC-extracted RNA yielded the TCR library. Doctors identified Graves' disease using the American Thyroid Association guidelines. V usage is TRBV11-1 and J usage is TRBJ2-2, with D unclear. This receptor was taken from a female donor with Graves disease. This specimen consisted of peripheral blood mononuclear cells (PBMCs), obtained when the disease was refractory, from a patient treated with antithyroid drugs. The chain's CDR3 is CASSPRPDIGELFF. In DNA, the CDR3 is TGTGCCAGCAGCCCCCGGCCGGATATAGGGGAGCTGTTTTTT.